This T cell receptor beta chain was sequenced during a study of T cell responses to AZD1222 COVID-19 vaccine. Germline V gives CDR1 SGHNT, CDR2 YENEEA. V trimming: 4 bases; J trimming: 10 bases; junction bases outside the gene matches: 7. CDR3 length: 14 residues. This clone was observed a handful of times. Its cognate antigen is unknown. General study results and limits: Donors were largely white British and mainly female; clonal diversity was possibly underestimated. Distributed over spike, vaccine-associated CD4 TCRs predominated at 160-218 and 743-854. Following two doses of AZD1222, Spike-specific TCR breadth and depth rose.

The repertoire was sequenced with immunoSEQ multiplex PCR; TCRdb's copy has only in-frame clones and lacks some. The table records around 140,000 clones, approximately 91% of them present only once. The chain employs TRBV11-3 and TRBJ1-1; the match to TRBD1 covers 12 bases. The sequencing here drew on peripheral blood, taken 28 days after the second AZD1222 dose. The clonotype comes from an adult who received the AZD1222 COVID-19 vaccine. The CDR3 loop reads CASSSGTGGLGAFF. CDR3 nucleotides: TGTGCCAGCAGCTCCGGGACAGGGGGCCTAGGAGCTTTCTTT.